These 26 T cell receptor beta chains came from one sample sequenced in a study of glioma-infiltrating T cells. The iRepertoire nested amplicon-rescue multiplex PCR amplified TCR alpha and beta CDR3s from RNA. TCRdb itself ran the multiplex PCR reads through MiXCR, one entry per CDR3 protein. In the table there are roughly 2,000 distinct CDR3 sequences, less than 35% of which are singletons. Sequenced: glioma tissue, nonneoplastic brain tissue, or PBMCs (not recorded which). The source is a human donor with low-grade glioma or glioblastoma, undergoing nonglioma brain surgery, or in good health (not recorded which).

As concerns this clonotype: The junction differs from germline at one of its ends, possibly a read error. The chain combines TRBV14 with TRBJ1-1; D ambiguous. The CDR3 is made up of 13 amino acids. Germline CDR1 reads SGHDN; CDR2 reads FVKESK. The CDR3: CASSQVLKTEAFF. The DNA of the CDR3 is TGTGCCAGCAGCCAAGTCTTGAAGACTGAAGCTTTCTTT.

Concerning this clonotype: Since no conserved phenylalanine or tryptophan closes the CDR3, a read error is the likely cause. This chain connects TRBV29-1 to TRBJ2-7, with TRBD1 identical over 7 bases. The V and J ends lost 6 bases and 7 bases, in that order; junction bases with no gene match: 12. Germline CDR1 and CDR2: SQVTM and ANQGSEA. The CDR3 is 13 amino acids. CDR3 DNA: TGCAGCGTCTCGACCTTAACAGGGGTTGAGCAGTACCTC. This encodes CSVSTLTGVEQYL.

The chain has TRBV18 and TRBJ2-7; D remains unclear. This CDR3 region has 16 residues. Germline CDR1 and CDR2: KGHSH and LQKENI. V dropped 0 bases and J dropped 3 bases, with 15 bases sitting between them. The CDR3 protein is CASSPPAALEHYEQYF. CDR3 nucleotide sequence: TGTGCCAGCTCACCACCGGCGGCCCTTGAACACTACGAGCAGTACTTC. The variable domain in full, completed from reference TRBV18 and TRBJ2-7, reads NAGVMQNPRHLVRRRGQEARLRCSPMKGHSHVYWYRQLPEEGLKFMVYLQKENIIDESGMPKERFSAEFPKEGPSILRIQQVVRGDSAAYFCASSPPAALEHYEQYFGPGTRLTVT.

V gene TRBV28 combines with J gene TRBJ2-3; 7 bases match TRBD2. The V gene end was trimmed by 8 bases and the J gene end by 12 bases; junction bases not matched to a gene: 14. This CDR3 contains 13 residues. CDR1 is MDHEN, CDR2 SYDVKM, per germline. This chain's CDR3 is CASLLAVTDKQYF. The DNA of the CDR3 is TGTGCCAGCTTGCTAGCGGTCACAGATAAACAGTATTTT.

By share of the sample, this clonotype is medium-sized (0.01 to 0.1%). The gene calls are TRBV19 and TRBJ2-1; D is unclear. The germline V gene encodes CDR1 LNHDA and CDR2 SQIVND (reference sequence). V dropped 3 bases and J dropped 3 bases, with 9 bases sitting between them. This CDR3 region has 14 residues. The CDR3 here is CASSIYADYNEQFF. CDR3 nucleotide sequence: TGTGCCAGTAGTATTTACGCAGACTACAATGAGCAGTTCTTC.

By share, this clonotype ranks as large (0.1 to 1%). The V call is TRBV28, the J call TRBJ1-1; D is unclear. The CDR3 sequence is 11 residues long. Germline loops: CDR1 MDHEN, CDR2 SYDVKM. V was trimmed by 5 bases and J by 10 bases, leaving 11 bases between them. The DNA for the CDR3 is TGTGCCAGCAGTCATAGGTACGGAGCTTTCTTT. Its protein is CASSHRYGAFF.

By sample fraction, this clonotype is large. The chain has TRBV18 and TRBJ2-3; no reliable D call. Per the germline V gene, CDR1 is KGHSH and CDR2 is LQKENI. This CDR3 region has 14 residues. The V end lost 0 bases, the J end lost 5 bases, and 9 bases lay between the germline ends. The CDR3 sequence is CASSPPITGDTQYF. The CDR3 bases are TGTGCCAGCTCACCACCCATCACGGGAGATACGCAGTATTTT.

In this sample, this clonotype is medium-sized. V is TRBV6-1 and J is TRBJ2-7, with 9 bases aligning to TRBD1. J gave up 5 bases and V 7 bases, and 9 bases lay outside the gene matches. The CDR3 extends over 14 amino acids. Per germline, CDR1 MNHNS and CDR2 SASEGT. The CDR3 coding sequence is TGTGCCAGCAAAGGGACAGGGCGACGCGACGAGCAGTACTTC. It yields the protein CASKGTGRRDEQYF.

Notes on this clonotype: This may arise from a read error, as a much more abundant clone is one base away. The rearrangement links TRBV11-2 to TRBJ1-2; D may be TRBD1 (5 bases). CDR3 length: 14 residues. The V gene's germline CDR1 is SGHAT and CDR2 FQNNGV. This CDR3 is CAISTGTANYGYTF. In DNA, the CDR3 is TGTGCCATCAGCACAGGAACGGCTAACTATGGCTACACCTTC.

The V gene is TRBV12-3 or TRBV12-4, the J gene TRBJ2-3, with D possibly being TRBD2 (7 bases). This CDR3 is 16 amino acids long. V was trimmed by 7 bases and J by 1 base, leaving 18 bases between them. CDR3 coding DNA: TGTGCCAGCACCCCCGGGGGGAGGGGGGGCACAGATACGCAGTATTTT. It encodes CASTPGGRGGTDTQYF.

This clonotype was observed a few times. The chain carries TRBV7-9 and TRBJ2-1; D may be TRBD2 (6 bases). In germline, CDR1 is SEHNR, CDR2 FQNEAQ (reference sequence). The CDR3 spans 15 residues. V was cut by 2 bases and J by 2 bases, with 10 bases left in between. The DNA of the CDR3 is TGTGCCAGCAGCTTACAGGGAGGCACCTACAATGAGCAGTTCTTC. This codes for CASSLQGGTYNEQFF.

By its share, this clonotype is medium-sized. The rearrangement links TRBV7-2 to TRBJ1-1, with D uncertain. V gave up 2 bases and J gave up 1 base, with 11 bases separating them. The CDR3 has 15 amino acids. Germline V lookup: CDR1 SGHTA, CDR2 FQGNSA. The CDR3: CASSLWNGKNTEAFF. CDR3 bases: TGTGCCAGCAGCTTATGGAACGGAAAGAACACTGAAGCTTTCTTT. The full variable domain, its missing parts supplied by reference TRBV7-2 and TRBJ1-1, is GAGVSQSPSNKVTEKGKDVELRCDPISGHTALYWYRQSLGQGLEFLIYFQGNSAPDKSGLPSDRFSAERTGGSVSTLTIQRTQQEDSAVYLCASSLWNGKNTEAFFGQGTRLTVV.

This clonotype is labeled as medium-sized. The chain links TRBV28 to TRBJ1-1; D remains unclear. The V end was cut by 0 bases, the J end by 1 base, with 6 bases between. The CDR3 is 14 residues long. CDR1 is MDHEN, CDR2 SYDVKM, per germline. The CDR3 sequence: CASSLWSGNTEAFF. CDR3 bases: TGTGCCAGCAGTTTATGGTCGGGGAACACTGAAGCTTTCTTT.

This chain's CDR3 is CVSSSQPTGEGYTF. The CDR3 DNA reads TGTGTTAGCAGTTCCCAACCGACAGGGGAAGGCTACACCTTC. The chain recombines TRBV28 with TRBJ1-2; TRBD1 aligns across 8 bases. Germline V gene data show CDR1 as MDHEN and CDR2 as SYDVKM. There are 14 residues in the CDR3.

This clonotype was seen a handful of times. The genes are TRBV12-3 or TRBV12-4 and TRBJ2-7, with 10 bases that match TRBD2. This CDR3 contains 14 residues. Trimming removed 2 bases from V and 6 bases from J; junction bases left unmatched: 4. CDR3 residues: CASSLLAGEVEQYF. In nucleotides, the CDR3 is TGTGCCAGCAGTTTACTAGCGGGAGAGGTCGAGCAGTACTTC.

The chain is built from TRBV4-3 and TRBJ2-3; 9 bases agree with TRBD2. With 1 base clipped from V and 8 bases from J, the junction kept 13 bases outside the gene matches. From germline, CDR1 is LGHNA and CDR2 YSLEER. This CDR3 contains 17 residues. The CDR3 coding sequence is TGCGCCAGCAGCCAAGCACTGATAGCGGGAGTATTAGGTACGCAGTATTTT. As protein: CASSQALIAGVLGTQYF.

This chain connects TRBV7-3 to TRBJ2-3; 9 nucleotides line up with TRBD2. CDR1 SGHTA and CDR2 FQGTGA come from the germline V gene. The CDR3 extends over 13 amino acids. V lost 11 bases, J lost 5 bases, and 8 bases stayed unmatched. The DNA of the CDR3 is TGTGCCGCGGTGCGGGAGGGCCAAGATACGCAGTATTTT. Encoded protein: CAAVREGQDTQYF. The complete variable domain, with remaining parts taken from reference TRBV7-3 and TRBJ2-3, reads GAGVSQTPSNKVTEKGKYVELRCDPISGHTALYWYRQSLGQGPEFLIYFQGTGAADDSGLPNDRFFAVRPEGSVSTLKIQRTERGDSAVYLCAAVREGQDTQYFGPGTRLTVL.

Points on this clonotype: A much larger clone differs from this one at a single base, so this may be a read error. The chain joins TRBV20-1 to TRBJ2-1, with D possibly matching TRBD2 (6 bases). Trimming took off 5 bases at V and 5 bases at J, with 16 bases between the two ends. CDR3 length: 14 residues. Germline CDR1 and CDR2: DFQATT and SNEGSKA (reference sequence). The CDR3 nucleotides read TGCAGTGCTGGTAAGGTAGCGGTTAACAATGAGCAGTTCTTC. This codes for CSAGKVAVNNEQFF.

This clonotype qualifies as medium-sized. This may be a read error: a much more frequent sequence differs by one nucleotide. The V and J genes are TRBV7-9 and TRBJ2-7; TRBD2 is a possible D gene (5 bases). Germline CDR1 reads SEHNR; CDR2 reads FQNEAQ (reference sequence). The CDR3 loop spans 12 amino acids. The CDR3 loop reads CAISAQLGEQYF. Here the CDR3 DNA reads TGTGCCATCAGCGCCCAACTAGGCGAGCAGTACTTC.

This clonotype is judged medium-sized. This chain links TRBV25-1 with TRBJ1-1, with TRBD1 identical over 10 bases. The CDR3 consists of 15 residues. CDR1 is MGHDK and CDR2 is SYGVNS in the germline V gene. V was pared by 5 bases and J by 1 base, with 4 bases of the junction left unmatched. CDR3 in amino acids: CASSRQGAGNTEAFF. The CDR3 nucleotides read TGTGCCAGCAGTAGACAGGGGGCTGGGAACACTGAAGCTTTCTTT.

The sample holds one count of this clonotype. A much larger clone sits a single nucleotide away, making a read error possible. No conserved phenylalanine or tryptophan ends this CDR3, so it is likely a read error. The chain combines TRBV20-1 with TRBJ2-7; D gene ambiguous. The CDR3 length is 12 residues. The germline V gene has CDR1 DFQATT and CDR2 SNEGSKA (reference sequence). The germline V and J ends were trimmed by 1 base and 2 bases, with 6 bases remaining between them. The CDR3 DNA reads as TGCAGTGCTAGAGTTTCGGCCTACGAGCAGTACCTC. Its translation is CSARVSAYEQYL.

Remarks on this clonotype: Given the absence of the conserved phenylalanine or tryptophan at the CDR3 end, a read error is likely. This chain joins TRBV9 and TRBJ2-1; no definite D call. The CDR3 loop spans 16 amino acids. Deletions cut 0 bases from V and 0 bases from J, with 10 bases between. Per germline, CDR1 SGDLS and CDR2 YYNGEE. Here the CDR3 reads CASSVGGGSSYNEQFL. DNA for the CDR3: TGTGCCAGCAGCGTAGGAGGCGGTAGCTCCTACAATGAGCAGTTCCTC.

This clonotype counts as medium-sized. CDR3 coding DNA: TGTGCCAGCAGCCTGGGAGGGGAAGGAAACACCATATATTTT. Translating it yields CASSLGGEGNTIYF. V and J are TRBV6-1 and TRBJ1-3; D perhaps matches TRBD1 (5 bases). Germline CDR1 reads MNHNS; CDR2 reads SASEGT. V lost 6 bases, J lost 4 bases, and 13 bases lay in between. This CDR3 is built from 14 residues.

This clonotype counts as medium-sized. The chain carries TRBV28 and TRBJ1-1; TRBD1 is a possible D gene (5 bases). V gave up 6 bases and J gave up 1 base, with 15 bases separating them. Looked up from germline, CDR1 is MDHEN and CDR2 is SYDVKM. There are 15 residues in the CDR3. The CDR3 DNA is TGTGCCAGCAGGGGCGGGGGGAGCCAGAACACTGAAGCTTTCTTT. This gives the protein CASRGGGSQNTEAFF. Full variable domain (remainder filled in from reference TRBV28 and TRBJ1-1): DVKVTQSSRYLVKRTGEKVFLECVQDMDHENMFWYRQDPGLGLRLIYFSYDVKMKEKGDIPEGYSVSREKKERFSLILESASTNQTSMYLCASRGGGSQNTEAFFGQGTRLTVV.

About this clonotype itself: One end of the junction fails to match germline, which may point to a read error. V is TRBV7-3 and J is TRBJ2-5, with 9 bases that match TRBD2. The length of the CDR3 is 15 residues. Germline V gene data show CDR1 as SGHTA and CDR2 as FQGTGA. DNA of the CDR3: TGTGCCAGCAGCATCGCTAGCGGGATGGAAGAGGCCCAGTACTTC. This sequence encodes CASSIASGMEEAQYF.

This clonotype rates as medium-sized (0.01 to 0.1%). CDR3 bases: TGCAGTGCTCAGAGGGAAGGGGCCGGCGACGAGCAGTACTTC. Translation gives CSAQREGAGDEQYF. This chain links TRBV20-1 with TRBJ2-7; the D gene could be TRBD1 or TRBD2 (5 bases each). The V gene's germline CDR1 is DFQATT and CDR2 SNEGSKA (reference sequence). The CDR3 has 14 amino acids. The V end was cut by 5 bases, the J end by 5 bases, with 19 bases between.